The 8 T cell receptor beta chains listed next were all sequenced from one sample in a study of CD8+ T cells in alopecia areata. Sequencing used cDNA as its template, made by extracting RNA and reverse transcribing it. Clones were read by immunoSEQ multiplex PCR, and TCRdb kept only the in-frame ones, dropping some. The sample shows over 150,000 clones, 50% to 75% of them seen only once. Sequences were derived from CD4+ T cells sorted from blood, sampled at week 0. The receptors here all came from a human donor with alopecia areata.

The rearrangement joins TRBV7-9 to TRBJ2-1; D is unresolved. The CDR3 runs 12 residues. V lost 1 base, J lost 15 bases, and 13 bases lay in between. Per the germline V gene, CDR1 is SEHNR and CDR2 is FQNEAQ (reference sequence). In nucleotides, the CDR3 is TGTGCCAGCAGCTTAGAACGGGCAGCCCCGTTCTTC. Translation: CASSLERAAPFF. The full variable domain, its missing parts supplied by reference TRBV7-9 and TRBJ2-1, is DTGVSQNPRHKITKRGQNVTFRCDPISEHNRLYWYRQTLGQGPEFLTYFQNEAQLEKSRLLSDRFSAERPKGSFSTLEIQRTEQGDSAMYLCASSLERAAPFFGPGTRLTVL.

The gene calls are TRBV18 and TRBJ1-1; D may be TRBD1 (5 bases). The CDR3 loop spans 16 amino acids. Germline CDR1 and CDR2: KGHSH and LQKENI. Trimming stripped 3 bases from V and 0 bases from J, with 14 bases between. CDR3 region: CASSPFDGGMNTEAFF. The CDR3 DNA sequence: TGTGCCAGCTCACCCTTTGATGGGGGAATGAACACTGAAGCTTTCTTT.

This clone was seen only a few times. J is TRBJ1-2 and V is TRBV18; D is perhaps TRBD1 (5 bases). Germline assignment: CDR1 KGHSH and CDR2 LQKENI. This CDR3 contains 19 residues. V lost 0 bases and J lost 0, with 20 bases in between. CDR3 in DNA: TGTGCCAGCTCACCACCGGTACTTGGGGCCGAATCCTCTAACTATGGCTACACCTTC. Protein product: CASSPPVLGAESSNYGYTF.

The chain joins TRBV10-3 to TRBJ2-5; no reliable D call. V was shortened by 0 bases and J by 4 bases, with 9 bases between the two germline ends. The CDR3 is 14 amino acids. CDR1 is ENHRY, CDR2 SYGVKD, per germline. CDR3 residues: CAISESVGRETQYF. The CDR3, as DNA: TGTGCCATCAGTGAGTCCGTCGGTCGAGAGACCCAGTACTTC.

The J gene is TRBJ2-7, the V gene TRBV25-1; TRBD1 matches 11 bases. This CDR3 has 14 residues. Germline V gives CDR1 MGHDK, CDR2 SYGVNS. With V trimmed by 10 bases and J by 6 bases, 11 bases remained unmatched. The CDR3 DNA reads TGTGCCACAAAAAAGCCGGGACAGGGGGTCGAGCAGTACTTC. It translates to CATKKPGQGVEQYF.

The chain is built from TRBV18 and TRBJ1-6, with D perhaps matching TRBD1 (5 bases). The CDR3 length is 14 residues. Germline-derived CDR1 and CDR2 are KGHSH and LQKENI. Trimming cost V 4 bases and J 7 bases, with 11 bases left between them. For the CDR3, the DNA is TGTGCCAGCTCACTAGAAAGACAGAATTCACCCCTCCACTTT. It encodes CASSLERQNSPLHF.

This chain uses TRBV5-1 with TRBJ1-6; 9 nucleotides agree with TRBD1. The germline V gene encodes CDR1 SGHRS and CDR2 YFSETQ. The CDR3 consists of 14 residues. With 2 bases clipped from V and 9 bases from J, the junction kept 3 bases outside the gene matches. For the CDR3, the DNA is TGCGCCAGCAGCTTCGGGACAGGGAGTTCACCCCTCCACTTT. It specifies CASSFGTGSSPLHF.

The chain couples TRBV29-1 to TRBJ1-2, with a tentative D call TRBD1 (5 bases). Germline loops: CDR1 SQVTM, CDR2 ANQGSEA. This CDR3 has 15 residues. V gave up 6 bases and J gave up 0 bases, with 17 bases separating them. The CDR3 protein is CSVVFLRQTNYGYTF. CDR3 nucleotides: TGCAGCGTCGTATTCCTCAGACAGACTAACTATGGCTACACCTTC.